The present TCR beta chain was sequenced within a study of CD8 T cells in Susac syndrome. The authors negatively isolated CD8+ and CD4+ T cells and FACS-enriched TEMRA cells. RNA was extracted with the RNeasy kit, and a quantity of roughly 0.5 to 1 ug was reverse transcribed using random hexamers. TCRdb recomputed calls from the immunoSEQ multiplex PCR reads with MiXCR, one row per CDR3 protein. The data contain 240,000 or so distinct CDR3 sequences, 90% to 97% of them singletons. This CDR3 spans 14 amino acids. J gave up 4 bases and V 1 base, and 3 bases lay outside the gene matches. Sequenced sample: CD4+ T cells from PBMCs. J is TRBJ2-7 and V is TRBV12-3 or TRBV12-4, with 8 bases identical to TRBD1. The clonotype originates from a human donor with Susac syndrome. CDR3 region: CASSLEDRVYEQYF. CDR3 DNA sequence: TGTGCCAGCAGTTTAGAGGACAGGGTATACGAGCAGTACTTC.